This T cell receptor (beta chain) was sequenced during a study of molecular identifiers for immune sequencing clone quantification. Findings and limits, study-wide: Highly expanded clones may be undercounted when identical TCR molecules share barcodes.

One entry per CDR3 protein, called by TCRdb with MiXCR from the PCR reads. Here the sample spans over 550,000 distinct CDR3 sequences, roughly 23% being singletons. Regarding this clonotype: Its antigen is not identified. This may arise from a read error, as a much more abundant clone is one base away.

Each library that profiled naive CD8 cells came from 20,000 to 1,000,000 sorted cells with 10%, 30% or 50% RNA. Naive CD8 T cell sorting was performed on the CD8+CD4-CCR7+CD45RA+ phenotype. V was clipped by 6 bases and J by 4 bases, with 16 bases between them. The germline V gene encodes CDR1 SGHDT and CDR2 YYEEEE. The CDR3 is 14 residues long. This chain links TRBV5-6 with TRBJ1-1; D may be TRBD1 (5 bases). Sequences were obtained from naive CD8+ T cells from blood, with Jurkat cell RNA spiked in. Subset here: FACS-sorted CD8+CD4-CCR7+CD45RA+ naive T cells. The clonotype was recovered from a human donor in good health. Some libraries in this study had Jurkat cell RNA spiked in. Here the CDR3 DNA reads TGTGCCAGCAACAAATTCAGGGAGATCACTGAAGCTTTCTTT. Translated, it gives CASNKFREITEAFF.